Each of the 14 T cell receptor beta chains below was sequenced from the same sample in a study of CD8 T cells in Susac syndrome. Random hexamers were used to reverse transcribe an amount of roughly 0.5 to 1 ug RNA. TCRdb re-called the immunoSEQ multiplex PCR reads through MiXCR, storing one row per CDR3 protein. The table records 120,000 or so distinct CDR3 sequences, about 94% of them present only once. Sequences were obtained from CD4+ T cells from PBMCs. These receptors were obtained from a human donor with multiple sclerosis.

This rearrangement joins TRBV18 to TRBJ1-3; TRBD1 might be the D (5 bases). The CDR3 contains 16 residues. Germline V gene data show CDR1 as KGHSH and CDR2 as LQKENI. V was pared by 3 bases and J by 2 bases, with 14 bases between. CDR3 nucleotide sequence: TGTGCCAGCTCACCTCCCAGGGATAGGGCTGGAAACACCATATATTTT. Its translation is CASSPPRDRAGNTIYF.

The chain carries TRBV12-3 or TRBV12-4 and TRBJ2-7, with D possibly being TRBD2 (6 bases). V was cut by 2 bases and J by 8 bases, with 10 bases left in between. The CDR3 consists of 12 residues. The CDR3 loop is CASSLTSSKQYF. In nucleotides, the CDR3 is TGTGCCAGCAGTTTAACTAGCTCGAAGCAGTACTTC.

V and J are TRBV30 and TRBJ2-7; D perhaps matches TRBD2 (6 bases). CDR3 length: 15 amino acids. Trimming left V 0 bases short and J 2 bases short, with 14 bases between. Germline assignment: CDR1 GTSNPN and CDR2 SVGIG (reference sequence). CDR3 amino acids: CAWSVLTGGAYEQYF. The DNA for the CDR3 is TGTGCCTGGAGTGTACTAACAGGAGGGGCCTACGAGCAGTACTTC.

CDR3 region: CATSDRDRVPNTEAFF. DNA of the CDR3: TGTGCCACCAGCGACCGGGACAGGGTGCCTAACACTGAAGCTTTCTTT. This chain links TRBV15 with TRBJ1-1, with TRBD1 identical over 9 bases. The J segment lost 2 bases and the V segment lost 5 bases, leaving 9 bases of the junction unmatched. CDR1 and CDR2 (germline): LNHNV, YYDKDF (reference sequence). The CDR3 has 16 residues.

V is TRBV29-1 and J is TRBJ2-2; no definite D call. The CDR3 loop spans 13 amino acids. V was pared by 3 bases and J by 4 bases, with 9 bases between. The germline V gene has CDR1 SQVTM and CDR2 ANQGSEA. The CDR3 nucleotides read TGCAGCGTTGACTTGTCTGCCACCGGGGAGCTGTTTTTT. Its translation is CSVDLSATGELFF.

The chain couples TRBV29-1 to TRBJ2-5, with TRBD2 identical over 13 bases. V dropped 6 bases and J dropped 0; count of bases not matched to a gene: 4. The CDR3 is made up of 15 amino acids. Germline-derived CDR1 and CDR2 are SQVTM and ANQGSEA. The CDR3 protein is CSVIGTSGNQETQYF. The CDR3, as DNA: TGCAGCGTCATTGGGACTAGCGGGAACCAAGAGACCCAGTACTTC. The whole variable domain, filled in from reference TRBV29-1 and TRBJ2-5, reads SAVISQKPSRDICQRGTSLTIQCQVDSQVTMMFWYRQQPGQSLTLIATANQGSEATYESGFVIDKFPISRPNLTFSTLTVSNMSPEDSSIYLCSVIGTSGNQETQYFGPGTRLLVL.

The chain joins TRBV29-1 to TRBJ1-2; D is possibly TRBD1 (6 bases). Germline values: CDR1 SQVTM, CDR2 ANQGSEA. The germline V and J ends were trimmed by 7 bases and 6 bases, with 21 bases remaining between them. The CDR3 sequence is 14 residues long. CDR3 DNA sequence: TGCAGCGACAGGGATCCGGGGCAAGCTGATGGCTACACCTTC. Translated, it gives CSDRDPGQADGYTF.

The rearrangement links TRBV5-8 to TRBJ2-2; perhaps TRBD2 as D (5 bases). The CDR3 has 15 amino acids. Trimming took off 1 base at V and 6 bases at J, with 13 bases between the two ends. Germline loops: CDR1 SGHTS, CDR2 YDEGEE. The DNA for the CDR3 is TGTGCCAGCAGCTTGAACGGGATGATCGCCGGGGAGCTGTTTTTT. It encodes CASSLNGMIAGELFF.

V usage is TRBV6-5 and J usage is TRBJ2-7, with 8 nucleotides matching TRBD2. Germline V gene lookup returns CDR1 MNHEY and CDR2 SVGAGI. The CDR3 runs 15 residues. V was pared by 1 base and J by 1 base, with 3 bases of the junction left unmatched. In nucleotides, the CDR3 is TGTGCCAGCAGTTACTTAAGCGGGAGTTCCTACGAGCAGTACTTC. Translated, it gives CASSYLSGSSYEQYF.

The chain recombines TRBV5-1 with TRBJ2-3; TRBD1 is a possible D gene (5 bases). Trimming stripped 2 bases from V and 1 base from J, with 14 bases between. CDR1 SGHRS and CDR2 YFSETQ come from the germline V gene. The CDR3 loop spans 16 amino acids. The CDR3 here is CASSFHDSTGTDTQYF. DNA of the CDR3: TGCGCCAGCAGCTTCCATGACAGCACGGGCACAGATACGCAGTATTTT.

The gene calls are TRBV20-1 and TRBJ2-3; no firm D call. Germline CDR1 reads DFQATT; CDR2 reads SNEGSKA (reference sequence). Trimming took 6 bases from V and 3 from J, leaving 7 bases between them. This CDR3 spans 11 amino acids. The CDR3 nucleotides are TGCAGTGCGCCTCAGACAGATACGCAGTATTTT. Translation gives CSAPQTDTQYF.

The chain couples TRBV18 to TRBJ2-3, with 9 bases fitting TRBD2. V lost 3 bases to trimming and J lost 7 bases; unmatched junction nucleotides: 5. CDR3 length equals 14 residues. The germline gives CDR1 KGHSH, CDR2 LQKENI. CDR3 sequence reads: CASSPGTSSYTQYF. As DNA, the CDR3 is TGTGCCAGCTCACCGGGGACTAGCAGTTATACGCAGTATTTT.

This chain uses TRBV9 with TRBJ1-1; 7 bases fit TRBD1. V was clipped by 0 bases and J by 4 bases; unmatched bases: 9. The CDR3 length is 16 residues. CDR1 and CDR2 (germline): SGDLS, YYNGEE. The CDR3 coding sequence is TGTGCCAGCAGCGTAGAGCTCCGGGACAGAAGCACTGAAGCTTTCTTT. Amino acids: CASSVELRDRSTEAFF.

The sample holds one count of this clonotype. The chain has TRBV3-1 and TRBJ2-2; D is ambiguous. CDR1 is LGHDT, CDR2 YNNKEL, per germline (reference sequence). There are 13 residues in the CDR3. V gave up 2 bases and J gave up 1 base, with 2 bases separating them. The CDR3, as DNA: TGTGCCAGCAGCCAAATGAACACCGGGGAGCTGTTTTTT. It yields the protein CASSQMNTGELFF.